This section outlines one T cell receptor beta chain sequence together with its context. Its antigen is still unknown. The assay was immunoSEQ multiplex PCR, and TCRdb's table has in-frame clones only and misses some. The sample has over a million clones, around three quarters seen once; the top ten hold 0.52%. The V end was cut by 5 bases, the J end by 7 bases, with 5 bases between. CDR3 length: 11 residues. Germline loops: CDR1 SGHTA, CDR2 FQGNSA. This entry comes from a study of shared clonotypes between healthy human individuals. The study's findings and limits: Researchers found naive subsets generally carried larger estimated richness than memory subsets.

The chain is built from TRBV7-2 and TRBJ2-2; D is undetermined. The TCR was taken from a young man in good health. Some clones in this sample may be carry-over from other donors' samples. Sequences were obtained from memory CD4+ T cells from PBMCs. Stated subset: CD45RA-negative fraction. CDR3 sequence: CASSPYGELFF. DNA of the CDR3: TGTGCCAGCAGCCCCTACGGGGAGCTGTTTTTT.